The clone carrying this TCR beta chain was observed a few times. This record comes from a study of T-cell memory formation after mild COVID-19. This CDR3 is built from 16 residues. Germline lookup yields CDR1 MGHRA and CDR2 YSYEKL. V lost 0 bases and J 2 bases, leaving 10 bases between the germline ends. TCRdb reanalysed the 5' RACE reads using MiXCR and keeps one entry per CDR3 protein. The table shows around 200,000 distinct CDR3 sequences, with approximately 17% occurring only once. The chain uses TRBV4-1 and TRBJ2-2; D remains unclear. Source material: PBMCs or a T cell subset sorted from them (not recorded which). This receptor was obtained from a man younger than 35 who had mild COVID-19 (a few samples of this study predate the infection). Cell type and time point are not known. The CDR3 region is CASSQDSGRNTGELFF. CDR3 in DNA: TGCGCCAGCAGCCAAGATTCGGGCAGAAACACCGGGGAGCTGTTTTTT.